Listed here is a single T cell receptor (beta chain). This clonotype was detected only a few times. Its cognate antigen has yet to be identified. Qualities for individual bases were not recorded, and no much larger clone is one base off. This record belongs to a study of CD8 T cells in ankylosing spondylitis (dated by TCRdb to about 2017). Regarding the complete study: The study set out to find disease-linked TCR variants by profiling T cell receptor beta repertoires in ankylosing spondylitis patients and healthy donors. In total, the full study cohort was made up of 100 to 140 healthy donors and more than 20 ankylosing spondylitis patients. Samples of peripheral blood were taken, and for ankylosing spondylitis patients, synovial fluid was collected as well. Study-wide findings and limitations: The disease-linked clones showed a CD8+ phenotype and occurred at relatively low frequencies in peripheral blood. A TCR beta motif made up of about eight highly homologous amino acid variants appeared to be characteristic of blood from ankylosing spondylitis patients. According to the report, matched synovial fluid samples from ankylosing spondylitis patients were significantly enriched for the disease-linked clones. Some motif variants were previously reported in synovial fluid and blood of reactive arthritis patients, suggesting common disease-initiation mechanisms.

V drops 2 bases and J drops 8 bases, leaving 15 bases in between. CDR1 and CDR2 were assigned from the germline V gene (reference sequence) as DFQATT and SNEGSKA. CDR3 length: 14 amino acids, cysteine to phenylalanine. The entry retains the CDR3 DNA only, 42 bases that are in frame from base 1. Sequenced using an Illumina HiSeq 2500. Quantitative 5'-RACE with molecular barcodes was the method used to prepare the TCR beta libraries. The original methods were these. Disease-linked TCR variants were identified with a new computational method built on a probabilistic model of VDJ rearrangement. TCRdb handled the public reads itself, with Q25 trimming in fastp and clone calling in MiXCR, and kept productive beta chains. Every distinct CDR3 protein forms one entry, paired with its most common genes and DNA. These V and J calls rely on TCRdb rather than the paper's analysis. The sample yields 250,000 to 300,000 distinct CDR3 sequences; 20% were counted once. The ten largest clones add up to roughly 8.3% of the sample.

The clonotype comes from a male donor with ankylosing spondylitis or in good health (not recorded which). The sequence links TRBV20-1 to TRBJ2-2, with no confident D gene call. The sample consisted of blood, either unsorted or a sorted T cell fraction (not recorded which). The nucleotides are TGCAGTGCTAGAAAGTTCATCGGTGGGGGGGAGCTGTTTTTT. This yields the protein CSARKFIGGGELFF.